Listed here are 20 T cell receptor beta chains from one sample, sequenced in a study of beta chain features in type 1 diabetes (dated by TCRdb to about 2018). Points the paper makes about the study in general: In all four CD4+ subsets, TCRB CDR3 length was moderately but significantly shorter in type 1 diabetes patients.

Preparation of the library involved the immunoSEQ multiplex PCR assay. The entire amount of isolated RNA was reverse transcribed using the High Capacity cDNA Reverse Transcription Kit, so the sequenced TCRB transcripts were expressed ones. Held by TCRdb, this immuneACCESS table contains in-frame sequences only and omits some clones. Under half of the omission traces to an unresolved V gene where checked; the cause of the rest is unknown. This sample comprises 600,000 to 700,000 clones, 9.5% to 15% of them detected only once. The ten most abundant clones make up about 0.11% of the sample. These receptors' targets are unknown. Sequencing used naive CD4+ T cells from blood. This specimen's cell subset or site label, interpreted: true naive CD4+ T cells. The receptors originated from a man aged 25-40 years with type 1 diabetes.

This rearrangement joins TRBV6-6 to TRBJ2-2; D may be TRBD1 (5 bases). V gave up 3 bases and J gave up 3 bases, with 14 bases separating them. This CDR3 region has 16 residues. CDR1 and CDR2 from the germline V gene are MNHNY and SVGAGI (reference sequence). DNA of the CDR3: TGTGCCAGCAGTTATGGGAATCAGGGTCACACCGGGGAGCTGTTTTTT. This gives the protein CASSYGNQGHTGELFF.

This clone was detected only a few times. The CDR3 DNA follows: TGTGCCAGCAGTGACGCCCCAAATGTGGGGACTGAAGCTTTCTTT. The encoded protein is CASSDAPNVGTEAFF. The chain carries TRBV2 and TRBJ1-1; D gene uncertain. The CDR3 consists of 15 residues. The germline V gene has CDR1 SNHLY and CDR2 FYNNEI. The V gene lost 3 bases and the J gene lost 5 bases, with 16 bases spanning the gap.

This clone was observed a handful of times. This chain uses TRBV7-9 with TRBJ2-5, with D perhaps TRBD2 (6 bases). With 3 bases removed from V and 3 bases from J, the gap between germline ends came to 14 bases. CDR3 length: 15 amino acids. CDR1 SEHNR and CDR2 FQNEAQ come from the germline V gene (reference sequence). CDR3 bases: TGTGCCAGCAGCTTTGATTCTGGAGGGAAAGAGACCCAGTACTTC. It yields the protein CASSFDSGGKETQYF.

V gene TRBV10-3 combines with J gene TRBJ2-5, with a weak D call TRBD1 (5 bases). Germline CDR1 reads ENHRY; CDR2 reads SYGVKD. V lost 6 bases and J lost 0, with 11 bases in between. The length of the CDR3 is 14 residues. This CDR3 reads CAIRGSRDQETQYF. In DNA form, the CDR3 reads TGTGCCATCAGGGGGTCCAGGGACCAAGAGACCCAGTACTTC.

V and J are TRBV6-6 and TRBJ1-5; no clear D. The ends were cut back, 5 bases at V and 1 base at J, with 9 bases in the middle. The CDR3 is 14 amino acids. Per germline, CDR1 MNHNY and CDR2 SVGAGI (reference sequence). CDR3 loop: CASSQSGSNQPQHF. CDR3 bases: TGTGCCAGCAGTCAGAGCGGAAGCAATCAGCCCCAGCATTTT.

CDR3 protein: CASSVDPQGDTGELFF. DNA of the CDR3: TGTGCCAGCAGCGTAGACCCCCAGGGCGACACCGGGGAGCTGTTTTTT. The chain recombines TRBV9 with TRBJ2-2, with a tentative D call TRBD1 (5 bases). The CDR3 length is 16 residues. Germline assignment: CDR1 SGDLS and CDR2 YYNGEE. V was trimmed by 0 bases and J by 3 bases, leaving 12 bases between them.

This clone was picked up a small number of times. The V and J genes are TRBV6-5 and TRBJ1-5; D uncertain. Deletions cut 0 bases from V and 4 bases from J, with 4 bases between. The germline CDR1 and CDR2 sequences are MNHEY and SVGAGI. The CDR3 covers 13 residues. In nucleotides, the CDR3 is TGTGCCAGCAGTTACTCGTGGAATCAGCCCCAGCATTTT. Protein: CASSYSWNQPQHF.

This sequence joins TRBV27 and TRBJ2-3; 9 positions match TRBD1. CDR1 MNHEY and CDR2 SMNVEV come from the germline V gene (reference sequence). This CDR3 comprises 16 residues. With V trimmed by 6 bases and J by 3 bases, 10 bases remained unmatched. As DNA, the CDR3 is TGTGCCAGCAGAATGCCTGGGACAGGGCAGACAGATACGCAGTATTTT. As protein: CASRMPGTGQTDTQYF.

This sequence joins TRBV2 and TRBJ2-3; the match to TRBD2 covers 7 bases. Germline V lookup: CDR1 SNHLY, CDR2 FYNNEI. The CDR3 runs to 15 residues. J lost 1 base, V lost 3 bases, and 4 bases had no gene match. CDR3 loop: CASSDGRGGTDTQYF. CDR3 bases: TGTGCCAGCAGTGATGGACGGGGGGGCACAGATACGCAGTATTTT.

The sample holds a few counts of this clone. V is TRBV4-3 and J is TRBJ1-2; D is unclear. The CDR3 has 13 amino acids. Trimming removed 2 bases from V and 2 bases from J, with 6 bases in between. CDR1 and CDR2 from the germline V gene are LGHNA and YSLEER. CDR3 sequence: CASSQPGNYGYTF. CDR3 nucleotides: TGCGCCAGCAGCCAACCCGGAAACTATGGCTACACCTTC.

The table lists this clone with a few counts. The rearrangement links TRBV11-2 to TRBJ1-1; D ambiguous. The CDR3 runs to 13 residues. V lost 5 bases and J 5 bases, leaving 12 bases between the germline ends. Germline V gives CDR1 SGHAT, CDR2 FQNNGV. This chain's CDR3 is CASSPQPGTEAFF. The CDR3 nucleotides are TGTGCCAGCAGCCCACAGCCGGGGACTGAAGCTTTCTTT.

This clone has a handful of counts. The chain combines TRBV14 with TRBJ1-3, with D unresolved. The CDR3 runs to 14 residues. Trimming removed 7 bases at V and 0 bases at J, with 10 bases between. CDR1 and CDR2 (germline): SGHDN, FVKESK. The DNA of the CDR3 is TGTGCCAGCAAACTTCGGAACTCTGGAAACACCATATATTTT. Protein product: CASKLRNSGNTIYF.

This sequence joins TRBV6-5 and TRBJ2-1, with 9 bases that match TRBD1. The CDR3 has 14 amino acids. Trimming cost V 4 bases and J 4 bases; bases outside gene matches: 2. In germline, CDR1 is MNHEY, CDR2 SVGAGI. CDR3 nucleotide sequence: TGTGCCAGCAGTTTGACAGGGGGATACAATGAGCAGTTCTTC. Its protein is CASSLTGGYNEQFF.

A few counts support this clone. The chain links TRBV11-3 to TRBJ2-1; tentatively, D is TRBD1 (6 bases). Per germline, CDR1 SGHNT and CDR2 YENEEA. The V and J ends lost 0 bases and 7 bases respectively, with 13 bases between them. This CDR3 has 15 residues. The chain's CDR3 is CASSLEAGAWNEQFF. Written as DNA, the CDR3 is TGTGCCAGCAGCTTAGAGGCAGGGGCGTGGAATGAGCAGTTCTTC.

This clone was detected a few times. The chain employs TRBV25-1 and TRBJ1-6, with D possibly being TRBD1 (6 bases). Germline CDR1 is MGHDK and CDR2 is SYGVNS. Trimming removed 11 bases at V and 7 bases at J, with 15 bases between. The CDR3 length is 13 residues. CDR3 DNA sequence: TGTGCCTCCCGGGGGCCTGAGAATTCACCCCTCCACTTT. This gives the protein CASRGPENSPLHF.

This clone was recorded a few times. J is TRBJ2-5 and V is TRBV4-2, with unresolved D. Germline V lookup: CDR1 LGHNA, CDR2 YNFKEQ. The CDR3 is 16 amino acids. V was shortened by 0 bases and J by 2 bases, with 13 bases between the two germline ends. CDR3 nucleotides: TGTGCCAGCAGCCAAGACAGGCGAAACCTACAAGAGACCCAGTACTTC. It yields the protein CASSQDRRNLQETQYF.

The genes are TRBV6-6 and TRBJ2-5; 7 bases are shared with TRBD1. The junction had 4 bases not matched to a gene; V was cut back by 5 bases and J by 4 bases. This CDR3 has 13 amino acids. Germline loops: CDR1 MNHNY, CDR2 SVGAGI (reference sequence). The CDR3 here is CASSRQGLETQYF. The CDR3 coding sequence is TGTGCCAGCAGTAGACAGGGTCTAGAGACCCAGTACTTC.

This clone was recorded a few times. CDR3 DNA: TGTGCCAGTAGTACTAACTGGAAAAACTTTAACAATGAGCAGTTCTTC. As protein: CASSTNWKNFNNEQFF. J is TRBJ2-1 and V is TRBV19, with D unresolved. The CDR3 extends over 16 amino acids. The ends were cut back, 4 bases at V and 5 bases at J, with 18 bases in the middle. Germline V gives CDR1 LNHDA, CDR2 SQIVND (reference sequence).

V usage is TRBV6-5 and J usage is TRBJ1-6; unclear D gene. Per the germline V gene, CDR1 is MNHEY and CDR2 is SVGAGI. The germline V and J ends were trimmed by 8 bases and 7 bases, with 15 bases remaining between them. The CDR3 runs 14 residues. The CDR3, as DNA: TGTGCCAGCTGTCGGGCAGTTGCAAATTCACCCCTCCACTTT. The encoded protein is CASCRAVANSPLHF.

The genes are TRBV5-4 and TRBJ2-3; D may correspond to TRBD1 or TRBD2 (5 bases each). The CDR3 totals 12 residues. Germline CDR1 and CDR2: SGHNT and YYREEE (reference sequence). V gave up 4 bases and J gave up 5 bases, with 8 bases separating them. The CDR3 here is CASSPRGDTQYF. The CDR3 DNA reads TGTGCCAGCAGCCCGAGGGGAGATACGCAGTATTTT.